What follows describes a single T cell receptor (beta chain). Per the original methods: Amplification of reference gene primers was used by the study to estimate nucleated cell counts. TCRdb's copy holds only in-frame clones and misses some; the assay was immunoSEQ multiplex PCR. That table supplies the V and J calls and clone size; D and trimming were determined from the DNA. Here the sample spans 280,000 or so clones, 85% being singletons. The data belong to a study of blood T cell repertoires in COVID-19. Study context: Samples representing acute and convalescent COVID-19 were sourced from the United States, Italy and Spain.

The study recruited people aged roughly 18 to 95 years across roughly 23 US areas. In assigning cohorts, the study relied on participant-reported clinical history. This sequence originates from a woman between 45 and 65 years old who had recovered from COVID-19. Specimen: PBMCs or T cells enriched from blood (not recorded which).

The chain's CDR3 is CASSLSASSGNTIYF. DNA for the CDR3: TGTGCCAGCAGCTTAAGTGCGAGCTCTGGAAACACCATATATTTT. J is TRBJ1-3 and V is TRBV7-2; D uncertain. V was pared by 2 bases and J by 0 bases, with 8 bases between. Germline CDR1 and CDR2: SGHTA and FQGNSA. This CDR3 contains 15 residues.